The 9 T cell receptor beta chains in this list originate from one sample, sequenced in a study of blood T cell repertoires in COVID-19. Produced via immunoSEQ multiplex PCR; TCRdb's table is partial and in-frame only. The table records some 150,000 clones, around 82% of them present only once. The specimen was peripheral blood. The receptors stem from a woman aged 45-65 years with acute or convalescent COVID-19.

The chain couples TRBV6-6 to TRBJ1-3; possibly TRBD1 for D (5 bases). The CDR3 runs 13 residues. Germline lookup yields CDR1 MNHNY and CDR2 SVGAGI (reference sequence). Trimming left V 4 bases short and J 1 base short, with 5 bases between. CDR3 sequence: CASSSGSGNTIYF. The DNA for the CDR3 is TGTGCCAGCAGTTCAGGGTCTGGAAACACCATATATTTT.

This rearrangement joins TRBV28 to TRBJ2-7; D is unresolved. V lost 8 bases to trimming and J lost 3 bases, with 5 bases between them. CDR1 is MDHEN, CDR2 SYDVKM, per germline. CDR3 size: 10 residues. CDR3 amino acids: CASFNYEQYF. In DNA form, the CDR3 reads TGTGCCAGCTTTAACTACGAGCAGTACTTC.

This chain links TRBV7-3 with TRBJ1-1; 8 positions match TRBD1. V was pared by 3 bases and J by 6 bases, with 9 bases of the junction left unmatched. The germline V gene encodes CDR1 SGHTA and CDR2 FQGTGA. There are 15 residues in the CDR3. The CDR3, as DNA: TGTGCCAGCAGCTTCACCCAAATACAGGGGGCTGAAGCTTTCTTT. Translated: CASSFTQIQGAEAFF.

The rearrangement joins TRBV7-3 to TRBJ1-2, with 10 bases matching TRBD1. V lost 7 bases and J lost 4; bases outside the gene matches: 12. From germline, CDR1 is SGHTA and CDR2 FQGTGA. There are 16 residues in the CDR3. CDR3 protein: CASKMTGGASSYGYTF. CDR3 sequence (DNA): TGTGCCAGCAAGATGACAGGGGGCGCTTCGTCCTATGGCTACACCTTC.

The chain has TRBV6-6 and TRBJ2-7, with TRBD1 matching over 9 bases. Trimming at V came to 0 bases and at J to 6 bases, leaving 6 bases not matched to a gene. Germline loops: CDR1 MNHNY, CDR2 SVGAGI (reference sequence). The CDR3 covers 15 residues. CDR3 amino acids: CASSYSGQGRGEQYF. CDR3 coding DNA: TGTGCCAGCAGTTACTCGGGACAGGGCAGGGGCGAGCAGTACTTC.

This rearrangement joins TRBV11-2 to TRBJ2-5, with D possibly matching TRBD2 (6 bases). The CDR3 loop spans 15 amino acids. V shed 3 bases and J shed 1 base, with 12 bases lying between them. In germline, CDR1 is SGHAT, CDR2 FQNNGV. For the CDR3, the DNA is TGTGCCAGCAGCTTGCCCCCCGGGGGCCAAGAGACCCAGTACTTC. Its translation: CASSLPPGGQETQYF. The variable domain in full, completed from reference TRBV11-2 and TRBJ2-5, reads EAGVAQSPRYKIIEKRQSVAFWCNPISGHATLYWYQQILGQGPKLLIQFQNNGVVDDSQLPKDRFSAERLKGVDSTLKIQPAKLEDSAVYLCASSLPPGGQETQYFGPGTRLLVL.

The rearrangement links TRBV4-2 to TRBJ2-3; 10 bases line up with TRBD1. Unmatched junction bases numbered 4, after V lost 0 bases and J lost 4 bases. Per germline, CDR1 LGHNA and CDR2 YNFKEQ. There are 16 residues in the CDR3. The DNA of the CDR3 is TGTGCCAGCAGCCAAGATAGGACAGGGGGACCAGATACGCAGTATTTT. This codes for CASSQDRTGGPDTQYF.

CDR3 region: CATSRESGQETQYF. The CDR3 bases are TGTGCCACCAGCAGAGAATCGGGGCAAGAGACCCAGTACTTC. The J gene is TRBJ2-5, the V gene TRBV15, with a tentative D call TRBD2 (5 bases). Between the trimmed V and J ends, which lost 0 bases and 2 bases, there was a span of 7 bases. The germline CDR1 and CDR2 sequences are LNHNV and YYDKDF (reference sequence). This CDR3 is 14 amino acids long.

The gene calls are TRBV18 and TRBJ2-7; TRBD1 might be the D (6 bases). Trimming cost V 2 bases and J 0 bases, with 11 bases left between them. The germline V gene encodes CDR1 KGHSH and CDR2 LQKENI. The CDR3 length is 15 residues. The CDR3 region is CASSPSGASSYEQYF. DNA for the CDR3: TGTGCCAGCTCACCATCAGGGGCTAGCTCCTACGAGCAGTACTTC. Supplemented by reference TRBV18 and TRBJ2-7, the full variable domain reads NAGVMQNPRHLVRRRGQEARLRCSPMKGHSHVYWYRQLPEEGLKFMVYLQKENIIDESGMPKERFSAEFPKEGPSILRIQQVVRGDSAAYFCASSPSGASSYEQYFGPGTRLTVT.